This entry concerns a single T cell receptor beta chain. The target antigen is unknown. The CDR3 length is 16 residues. Trimming removed 3 bases at V and 1 base at J, with 12 bases between. Germline CDR1 is KGHSH and CDR2 is LQKENI. The sample is drawn from a study of T-cell memory formation after mild COVID-19. Study observations and caveats: Among contracting clones, CD4+ were mainly CM/EM and CD8+ enriched in EMRA.

It was 5'RACE with constant-segment primers that produced the TCR alpha and TCR beta cDNA libraries, which carried sample barcodes and UMIs. TCRdb reanalysed the 5' RACE reads using MiXCR and keeps one entry per CDR3 protein. The repertoire holds about 400,000 distinct CDR3 sequences, with approximately 25% as singletons. This sequence joins TRBV18 and TRBJ2-2; D not certain. Sequencing was done on a sample of PBMCs or a T cell subset sorted from them (not recorded which). This TCR was recovered from an adult woman who had mild COVID-19 (a few samples of this study predate the infection). Cell type and time point are not known. The CDR3 DNA sequence: TGTGCCAGCTCACCTGCCGGGCCCAAGAACACCGGGGAGCTGTTTTTT. The encoded protein is CASSPAGPKNTGELFF.